These 18 T cell receptor beta chains came from one sample sequenced in a study of blood T cell repertoires in COVID-19. TCRdb's copy holds only in-frame clones and misses some; the assay was immunoSEQ multiplex PCR. The repertoire consists of more than 150,000 clones, with over 75% occurring once and the leading ten covering 2.8%. The sample comprised peripheral blood. The source is a woman aged 80 or older with active or convalescent COVID-19.

This chain connects TRBV27 to TRBJ2-7; the match to TRBD1 covers 9 bases. V was pared by 8 bases and J by 5 bases, with 13 bases of the junction left unmatched. Germline CDR1 MNHEY, CDR2 SMNVEV (reference sequence). There are 15 residues in the CDR3. This CDR3 is CASRRRGTGSDEQYF. The DNA for the CDR3 is TGTGCCAGCCGGAGGAGGGGGACAGGGTCGGACGAGCAGTACTTC.

The V and J genes are TRBV28 and TRBJ2-1; D is unresolved. The CDR3 runs to 15 residues. Germline CDR1 MDHEN, CDR2 SYDVKM. Trimming left V 6 bases short and J 1 base short, with 13 bases between. The CDR3 here is CASRHSEVSYNEQFF. The DNA for the CDR3 is TGTGCCAGCAGGCACTCCGAAGTTTCCTACAATGAGCAGTTCTTC.

The chain joins TRBV3-1 (or the pseudogene TRBV3-2) to TRBJ1-5, with 7 bases fitting TRBD1. CDR1 LGHDT and CDR2 YNNKEL come from the germline V gene (reference sequence). The ends lost 3 bases at V and 9 bases at J; junction bases unmatched: 5. This CDR3 is built from 13 residues. CDR3 bases: TGTGCCAGCAGCCAGACAGACAGGGCGCCCCAGCATTTT. This translates into CASSQTDRAPQHF.

This chain joins TRBV6-2 or TRBV6-3 and TRBJ1-4; TRBD1 is a possible D gene (5 bases). CDR1 is MNHEY and CDR2 is SVGEGT in the germline V gene. The CDR3 runs to 14 residues. The V end was cut by 5 bases, the J end by 3 bases, with 10 bases between. The CDR3 coding sequence is TGTGCCAGCAGTCCCAGGGAATCTAATGAAAAACTGTTTTTT. This sequence encodes CASSPRESNEKLFF.

The genes are TRBV7-3 and TRBJ2-1, with 9 bases lining up with TRBD2. The V segment lost 2 bases and the J segment 0 bases; nucleotides outside the gene matches: 2. Germline lookup yields CDR1 SGHTA and CDR2 FQGTGA. The CDR3 sequence is 16 residues long. The CDR3 DNA is TGTGCCAGCAGCTTATCAGCGGGGGGCTCCTACAATGAGCAGTTCTTC. It encodes CASSLSAGGSYNEQFF.

The chain uses TRBV6-6 and TRBJ1-6, with 7 bases fitting TRBD1. The germline gives CDR1 MNHNY, CDR2 SVGAGI (reference sequence). The CDR3 covers 16 residues. J gave up 5 bases and V 2 bases, and 6 bases lay outside the gene matches. CDR3 in amino acids: CASSYPGQDDNSPLHF. DNA of the CDR3: TGTGCCAGCAGTTACCCAGGACAGGATGATAATTCACCCCTCCACTTT.

V and J are TRBV5-1 and TRBJ1-1, with a tentative D call TRBD1 (6 bases). The CDR3 length is 16 residues. CDR1 and CDR2 (germline): SGHRS, YFSETQ. V was pared by 4 bases and J by 1 base, with 17 bases between. CDR3 in amino acids: CASSIQGSLGNTEAFF. The CDR3 nucleotides are TGCGCCAGCAGCATTCAGGGGTCCCTAGGGAACACTGAAGCTTTCTTT.

The chain employs TRBV24-1 and TRBJ1-1; the match to TRBD1 covers 9 bases. V lost 4 bases and J lost 7; bases outside the gene matches: 15. CDR3 length equals 17 residues. CDR1 is KGHDR and CDR2 is SFDVKD in the germline V gene. Here the CDR3 DNA reads TGTGCCACCAGTGACGTAGTTGGACAGGGGACAGAAAATGAAGCTTTCTTT. It codes for CATSDVVGQGTENEAFF.

The table lists this clone with a few counts. The V and J genes are TRBV5-8 and TRBJ2-1; D is perhaps TRBD1 (6 bases). The CDR3 extends over 12 amino acids. Trimming cost V 2 bases and J 9 bases, with 9 bases left between them. The germline gives CDR1 SGHTS, CDR2 YDEGEE. The CDR3 sequence: CASSLTGSEQFF. CDR3 DNA sequence: TGTGCCAGCAGCTTAACAGGGAGTGAGCAGTTCTTC.

The chain carries TRBV12-5 and TRBJ2-3; 9 bases are a match to TRBD1. The CDR3 consists of 13 residues. Germline-derived CDR1 and CDR2 are LGHNT and FRNRAP. After removal of 6 bases from V and 4 bases from J, the junction contained 2 bases not matched to a gene. This CDR3 is CASGQGAPDTQYF. CDR3 DNA: TGTGCTAGTGGACAGGGGGCACCAGATACGCAGTATTTT.

The rearrangement links TRBV5-1 to TRBJ1-2; TRBD1 might be the D (6 bases). CDR1 SGHRS and CDR2 YFSETQ come from the germline V gene. V shed 6 bases and J shed 4 bases, with 16 bases lying between them. The CDR3 is made up of 14 amino acids. Here the CDR3 DNA reads TGCGCCAGCACCGACAGGAAAGTTCCCTATGGCTACACCTTC. Its protein product is CASTDRKVPYGYTF.

The J gene is TRBJ1-3, the V gene TRBV5-6; D is undetermined. The germline V gene encodes CDR1 SGHDT and CDR2 YYEEEE. There are 15 residues in the CDR3. V shed 4 bases and J shed 0 bases, with 11 bases lying between them. In DNA, the CDR3 is TGTGCCAGCAGCCTCGACGGGTACTCTGGAAACACCATATATTTT. This sequence encodes CASSLDGYSGNTIYF.

This clone has only a few counts. This chain uses TRBV19 with TRBJ1-5, with TRBD1 as a possible D gene (5 bases). The germline gives CDR1 LNHDA, CDR2 SQIVND (reference sequence). Trimming stripped 2 bases from V and 7 bases from J, with 6 bases between. CDR3 length: 12 amino acids. Here the CDR3 reads CASSIKGQPQHF. The DNA of the CDR3 is TGTGCCAGTAGTATAAAGGGGCAGCCCCAGCATTTT.

The chain links TRBV19 to TRBJ1-1; TRBD1 matches 7 bases. The trim removed 7 bases at V and 1 base at J, leaving 12 bases unmatched. The CDR3 has 16 amino acids. Looked up from germline, CDR1 is LNHDA and CDR2 is SQIVND (reference sequence). The CDR3 reads CASKRERGRWNTEAFF. The CDR3 DNA reads as TGTGCCAGTAAAAGAGAAAGGGGGCGGTGGAACACTGAAGCTTTCTTT. The full variable domain, with the rest looked up from reference TRBV19 and TRBJ1-1, is DGGITQSPKYLFRKEGQNVTLSCEQNLNHDAMYWYRQDPGQGLRLIYYSQIVNDFQKGDIAEGYSVSREKKESFPLTVTSAQKNPTAFYLCASKRERGRWNTEAFFGQGTRLTVV.

The rearrangement joins TRBV5-1 to TRBJ2-7; D unclear. Trimming removed 3 bases at V and 3 bases at J, with 13 bases between. Looked up from germline, CDR1 is SGHRS and CDR2 is YFSETQ. The CDR3 length is 14 residues. The CDR3 region is CASSSQSWSYEQYF. The CDR3 nucleotides are TGCGCCAGCAGCTCCCAATCGTGGAGCTACGAGCAGTACTTC.

The chain has TRBV9 and TRBJ2-1; 8 bases agree with TRBD1. The CDR3 has 14 amino acids. Germline loops: CDR1 SGDLS, CDR2 YYNGEE. Unmatched junction bases numbered 3, after V lost 0 bases and J lost 7 bases. CDR3 nucleotides: TGTGCCAGCAGCGTAGGGCAGGGGGCTAATGAGCAGTTCTTC. It codes for CASSVGQGANEQFF.

This rearrangement joins TRBV7-9 to TRBJ1-1, with a tentative D call TRBD1 (6 bases). The CDR3 runs 15 residues. The V gene lost 4 bases and the J gene lost 7 bases, with 19 bases spanning the gap. The germline V gene has CDR1 SEHNR and CDR2 FQNEAQ (reference sequence). CDR3 nucleotide sequence: TGTGCCAGCAGCTCGCAACCCATGTTCAGGGGTGAAGCTTTCTTT. It yields the protein CASSSQPMFRGEAFF.

The chain is built from TRBV5-1 and TRBJ2-5, with TRBD1 as a possible D gene (6 bases). Trimming removed 4 bases at V and 1 base at J, with 11 bases between. CDR1 is SGHRS and CDR2 is YFSETQ in the germline V gene. The CDR3 length is 14 residues. CDR3 sequence: CASSHGQSQETQYF. In DNA form, the CDR3 reads TGCGCCAGCAGCCACGGACAGTCCCAAGAGACCCAGTACTTC.